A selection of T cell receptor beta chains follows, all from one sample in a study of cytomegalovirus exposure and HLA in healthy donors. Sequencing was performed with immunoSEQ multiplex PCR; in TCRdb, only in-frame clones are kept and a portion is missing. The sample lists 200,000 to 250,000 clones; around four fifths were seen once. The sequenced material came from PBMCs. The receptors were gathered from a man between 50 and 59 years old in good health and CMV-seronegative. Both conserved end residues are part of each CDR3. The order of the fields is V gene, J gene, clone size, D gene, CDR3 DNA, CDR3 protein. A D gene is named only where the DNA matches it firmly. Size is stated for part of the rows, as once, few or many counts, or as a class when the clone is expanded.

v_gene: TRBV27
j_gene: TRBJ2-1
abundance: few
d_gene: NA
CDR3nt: TGTGCCAGCAGTCTTGGGAGCGATGAGCAGTTCTTC
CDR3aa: CASSLGSDEQFF

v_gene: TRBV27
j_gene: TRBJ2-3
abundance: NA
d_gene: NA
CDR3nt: TGTGCCAGCAGTTTACAGGGGAACCGGGCAGATACGCAGTATTTT
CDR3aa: CASSLQGNRADTQYF

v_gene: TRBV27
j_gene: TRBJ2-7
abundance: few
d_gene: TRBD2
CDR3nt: TGTGCCAGCAGTTTTAGGCTAGCGGGAGACTACGAGCAGTACTTC
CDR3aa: CASSFRLAGDYEQYF

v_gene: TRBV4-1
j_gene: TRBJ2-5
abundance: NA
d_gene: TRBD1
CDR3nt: TGCGCCAGCAGCCGGGATACAGGGGGCGCAGAGACCCAGTACTTC
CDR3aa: CASSRDTGGAETQYF

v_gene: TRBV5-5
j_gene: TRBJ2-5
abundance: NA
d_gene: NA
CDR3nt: TGTGCCAGCAGCTCCCTGTCAGGGGCGGAGACCCAGTACTTC
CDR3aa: CASSSLSGAETQYF

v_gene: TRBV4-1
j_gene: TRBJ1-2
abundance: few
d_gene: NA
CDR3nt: TGCGCCAGCAGCCGCGGGTCTAACTATGGCTACACCTTC
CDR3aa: CASSRGSNYGYTF

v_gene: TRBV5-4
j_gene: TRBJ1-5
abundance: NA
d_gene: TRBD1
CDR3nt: TGTGCCAGCAGCTTGGGGGGGACAGGGGGCAATCAGCCCCAGCATTTT
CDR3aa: CASSLGGTGGNQPQHF

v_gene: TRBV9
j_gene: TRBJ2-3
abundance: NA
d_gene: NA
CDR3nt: TGTGCCAGCAGACCGATGACTGGCCAAGATACGCAGTATTTT
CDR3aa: CASRPMTGQDTQYF

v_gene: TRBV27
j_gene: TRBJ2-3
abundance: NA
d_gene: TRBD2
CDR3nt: TGTGCCAGCAGTTCGCGTAGCGGGAGTGGTGCAGATACGCAGTATTTT
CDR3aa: CASSSRSGSGADTQYF

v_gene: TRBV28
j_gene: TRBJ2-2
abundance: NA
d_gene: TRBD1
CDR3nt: TGTGCCAGCAGTTTAAGACAGGGGCGAGCCGGGGAGCTGTTTTTT
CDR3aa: CASSLRQGRAGELFF

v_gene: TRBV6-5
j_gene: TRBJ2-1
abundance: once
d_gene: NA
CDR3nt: TGTGCCAGCAGTTACTCGGGCGTGGAGCAGTTCTTC
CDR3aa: CASSYSGVEQFF

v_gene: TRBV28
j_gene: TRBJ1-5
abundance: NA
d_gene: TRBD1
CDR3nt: TGTGCCAGCAGTTGGGAACGACAGGGAAGGGCCAATCAGCCCCAGCATTTT
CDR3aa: CASSWERQGRANQPQHF

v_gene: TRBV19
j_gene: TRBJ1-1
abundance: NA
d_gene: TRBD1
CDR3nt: TGTGCCAGTAGTCCTGGGACAGGGAACACTGAAGCTTTCTTT
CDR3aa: CASSPGTGNTEAFF

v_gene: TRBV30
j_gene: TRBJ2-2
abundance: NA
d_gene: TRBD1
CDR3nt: TGTGCCTGGAGTACTTCTGGGACAGTCTCAACCGGGGAGCTGTTTTTT
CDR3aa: CAWSTSGTVSTGELFF

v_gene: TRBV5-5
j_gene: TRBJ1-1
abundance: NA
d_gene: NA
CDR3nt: TGTGCCAGCAGCCGTCATTGGGAGCCCAACACTGAAGCTTTCTTT
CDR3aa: CASSRHWEPNTEAFF

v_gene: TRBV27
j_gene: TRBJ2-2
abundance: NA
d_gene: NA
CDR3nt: TGTGCCAGCAGTCCCCTGTTGGGAGGCTCAAACACCGGGGAGCTGTTTTTT
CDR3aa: CASSPLLGGSNTGELFF